The sequence of this T cell receptor (beta chain) was determined in a study of CD8 T cells in Susac syndrome. Random-hexamer reverse transcription was applied to about 0.45 to 1 ug RNA. MiXCR, applied by TCRdb to the immunoSEQ multiplex PCR reads, yields one record per CDR3 protein. This sample has around 270,000 distinct CDR3 sequences, with approximately 85% found just once. The sample consisted of CD8+ T cells from PBMCs. The TCR was taken from a human donor with multiple sclerosis.

The CDR3: CASSYVRAAWELFF. DNA of the CDR3: TGTGCCAGCAGTTACGTCAGGGCTGCTTGGGAGCTGTTTTTT. The chain has TRBV6-2 or TRBV6-3 and TRBJ2-2, with D tentatively TRBD1 (5 bases). Germline CDR1 MNHEY, CDR2 SVGEGT. The CDR3 length is 14 residues. Trimming stripped 2 bases from V and 9 bases from J, with 13 bases between.